A single sample is the source of the 3 T cell receptor beta chains below, sequenced in a study of cytomegalovirus exposure and HLA in healthy donors. Primers for the PCR totalled 60 Vbeta and 13 Jbeta. Sequencing used immunoSEQ multiplex PCR; TCRdb keeps in-frame clones, though not all of them. The sample lists roughly 120,000 clones, over 60% occurring once. Sequencing input: PBMCs. These receptors were obtained from a woman aged 60 to 75 in good health and CMV-seropositive.

The chain links TRBV5-1 to TRBJ2-1; no firm D call. CDR3 length: 15 amino acids. Trimming shortened V by 1 base and J by 1 base, and 9 bases separated the two germline ends. Germline V lookup: CDR1 SGHRS, CDR2 YFSETQ. CDR3 region: CASSLSAGSYNEQFF. The CDR3 bases are TGCGCCAGCAGCTTGTCTGCAGGTTCCTACAATGAGCAGTTCTTC. The full variable domain, completed using reference TRBV5-1 and TRBJ2-1, is KAGVTQTPRYLIKTRGQQVTLSCSPISGHRSVSWYQQTPGQGLQFLFEYFSETQRNKGNFPGRFSGRQFSNSRSEMNVSTLELGDSALYLCASSLSAGSYNEQFFGPGTRLTVL.

V gene TRBV2 combines with J gene TRBJ2-3; TRBD2 is a possible D gene (7 bases). Trimming pared 6 bases from V and 3 bases from J, leaving 13 bases between. CDR3 length: 14 amino acids. CDR1 is SNHLY, CDR2 FYNNEI, per germline. CDR3 residues: CASRAGQSTDTQYF. Here the CDR3 DNA reads TGTGCCAGCAGAGCGGGACAATCGACAGATACGCAGTATTTT.

The chain has TRBV7-9 and TRBJ2-3, with 9 bases fitting TRBD2. This CDR3 region has 17 residues. Germline loops: CDR1 SEHNR, CDR2 FQNEAQ (reference sequence). The V segment lost 1 base and the J segment 1 base; nucleotides outside the gene matches: 6. CDR3 region: CASSLVGTSNGTDTQYF. DNA of the CDR3: TGTGCCAGCAGCTTAGTTGGGACTAGCAATGGCACAGATACGCAGTATTTT.